Listed below are T cell receptor beta chains from one sample, sequenced in a study of T cell changes during pregnancy in multiple sclerosis. Measured with immunoSEQ multiplex PCR; TCRdb has only the in-frame clones, and not every one. The sample includes approximately 23,000 clones, about 90% seen only once; the top ten take under 0.75%. Sequenced here: CD4+ T cells from peripheral blood mononuclear cells, sampled in the third trimester of pregnancy. Receptor source: a female donor in good health, enrolled as a control in a pregnancy study. CDR3s include the opening cysteine and the closing phenylalanine or tryptophan. D genes are given only for firm matches. Clone size is given for some rows only: seen once, a few or many times, or a class if the clone is expanded.

TRBJ2-1,-,TRBV5-1,15,TRBD2,TGCGCCAGCAGCTTGAGTATGGGGGGGTACAATGAGCAGTTCTTC,CASSLSMGGYNEQFF
TRBJ2-5,-,TRBV5-4,14,-,TGTGCCAGCAGCAATGGGAGGTCCCAAGAGACCCAGTACTTC,CASSNGRSQETQYF
TRBJ1-1,-,TRBV7-8,13,-,TGTGCCAGCAGCCCCGCGAGAGCCACTGAAGCTTTCTTT,CASSPARATEAFF
TRBJ2-2,-,TRBV19,19,TRBD2,TGTGCCAGTAGTATTCCTAAATCCGGGACTAGCGGGTCAACCGGGGAGCTGTTTTTT,CASSIPKSGTSGSTGELFF
TRBJ1-5,-,TRBV5-8,14,-,TGTGCCAGCAGCTTAAGACACCCTAATCAGCCCCAGCATTTT,CASSLRHPNQPQHF
TRBJ2-5,-,TRBV6-1,13,-,TGTGCCAGCACTCGCCGAGGGGGTGAGACCCAGTACTTC,CASTRRGGETQYF
TRBJ2-7,-,TRBV5-1,14,TRBD2,TGCGTCAGCAGCTTGGTCGGGACTAGCTACGAGCAGTACTTC,CVSSLVGTSYEQYF
TRBJ1-1,-,TRBV30,16,TRBD1,TGTGCCTGGAGAAGGGGACAGGGGGCTTGGAACACTGAAGCTTTCTTT,CAWRRGQGAWNTEAFF
TRBJ2-1,-,TRBV18,15,TRBD1,TGTGCCAGCTCACTCTCCGGGACAGGGCACAATGAGCAGTTCTTC,CASSLSGTGHNEQFF
TRBJ1-1,-,TRBV29-1,14,TRBD1,TGCAGCGTGACAGGGGGCGGGCAAGGCACTGAAGCTTTCTTT,CSVTGGGQGTEAFF
TRBJ1-5,-,TRBV6-5,16,-,TGTGCCAGCAGTTACGTCGGGCCAGGGCAGAATCAGCCCCAGCATTTT,CASSYVGPGQNQPQHF
TRBJ1-1,-,TRBV2,11,-,TGTGCCAGCAGACAGGGACCTGAAGCTTTCTTT,CASRQGPEAFF
TRBJ2-1,few,TRBV9,15,TRBD2,TGTGCCAGCAGCGTAGGACGGGGGGACTACAATGAGCAGTTCTTC,CASSVGRGDYNEQFF
TRBJ2-3,-,TRBV9,16,-,TGTGCCAGCAGCGTGGGGAGGCCCTGGGGCACAGATACGCAGTATTTT,CASSVGRPWGTDTQYF
TRBJ2-3,-,TRBV11-3,14,TRBD2,TGTGCCAGCAGCCATAGCGGGCGCACAGATACGCAGTATTTT,CASSHSGRTDTQYF